These 27 T cell receptor beta chains originate from one sample sequenced in a study of blood T cell repertoires in COVID-19. Measured with immunoSEQ multiplex PCR; TCRdb has only the in-frame clones, and not every one. The top ten clones hold 25% of a sample with about 38,000 clones, 85% to 90% of them seen once. The sequenced material came from peripheral blood. These receptors originate from a man aged 55 to 70 with active or convalescent COVID-19.

The rearrangement joins TRBV7-2 to TRBJ1-3, with D tentatively TRBD1 (5 bases). Germline V gives CDR1 SGHTA, CDR2 FQGNSA. The CDR3 length is 14 residues. Trimming took 3 bases from V and 4 from J, leaving 10 bases between them. CDR3 region: CASSLGNRGNTIYF. The DNA for the CDR3 is TGTGCCAGCAGCTTGGGAAACAGGGGAAACACCATATATTTT.

The chain carries TRBV7-2 and TRBJ2-1; D call uncertain. The CDR3 length is 14 residues. V was clipped by 1 base and J by 6 bases, with 10 bases between them. Per germline, CDR1 SGHTA and CDR2 FQGNSA. CDR3 sequence (DNA): TGTGCCAGCAGCTTAGAATCCCACGGCAATGAGCAGTTCTTC. Translating gives CASSLESHGNEQFF.

The chain is built from TRBV11-3 and TRBJ2-3; a weak D match, TRBD1 (6 bases). V gave up 0 bases and J gave up 6 bases, with 7 bases separating them. The CDR3 length is 13 residues. The germline CDR1 and CDR2 sequences are SGHNT and YENEEA. The CDR3 loop reads CASSLDQGDTQYF. The CDR3 DNA is TGTGCCAGCAGCTTAGATCAGGGGGATACGCAGTATTTT. The full variable domain, with the rest looked up from reference TRBV11-3 and TRBJ2-3, is EAGVVQSPRYKIIEKKQPVAFWCNPISGHNTLYWYLQNLGQGPELLIRYENEEAVDDSQLPKDRFSAERLKGVDSTLKIQPAELGDSAVYLCASSLDQGDTQYFGPGTRLTVL.

J is TRBJ2-1 and V is TRBV27, with a possible D match to TRBD2 (5 bases). Trimming removed 2 bases from V and 7 bases from J, with 12 bases in between. The CDR3 has 14 amino acids. The germline V gene encodes CDR1 MNHEY and CDR2 SMNVEV (reference sequence). CDR3 bases: TGTGCCAGCAGTTTAACCGGGAATACAAATGAGCAGTTCTTC. This translates into CASSLTGNTNEQFF.

The rearrangement uses TRBV13 and TRBJ1-1, with D uncertain. CDR3 length: 14 residues. Germline-derived CDR1 and CDR2 are PRHDT and FYEKMQ (reference sequence). Deletions cut 5 bases from V and 5 bases from J, with 15 bases between. The CDR3 region is CASSLRVMGTEAFF. The CDR3 bases are TGTGCCAGCAGCCTGAGGGTGATGGGGACTGAAGCTTTCTTT.

The chain links TRBV10-3 to TRBJ2-3; D gene unclear. The CDR3 runs 15 residues. V was cut by 3 bases and J by 2 bases, with 12 bases left in between. Germline V lookup: CDR1 ENHRY, CDR2 SYGVKD. Here the CDR3 reads CAISDTLATTDTQYF. CDR3 in DNA: TGTGCCATCAGTGACACGCTGGCCACCACAGATACGCAGTATTTT.

The genes are TRBV30 and TRBJ1-1; 8 bases map to TRBD1. From germline, CDR1 is GTSNPN and CDR2 SVGIG (reference sequence). The CDR3 covers 14 residues. Losses at the gene ends were 1 base for V and 7 bases for J; bases not matched to a gene: 8. The CDR3: CAWSALRQGNEAFF. As DNA, the CDR3 is TGTGCCTGGAGTGCCTTAAGACAGGGGAATGAAGCTTTCTTT.

CDR3 region: CASSHSGTSGRAGVDTQYF. In DNA, the CDR3 is TGTGCCAGCAGTCACAGTGGGACTAGCGGGAGGGCCGGAGTAGATACGCAGTATTTT. The chain joins TRBV28 to TRBJ2-3, with 16 bases that match TRBD2. The V and J ends lost 5 bases and 5 bases, in that order; junction bases with no gene match: 13. Germline CDR1 is MDHEN and CDR2 is SYDVKM. CDR3 length equals 19 residues.

V gene TRBV6-5 combines with J gene TRBJ2-7; D is perhaps TRBD1 (5 bases). V was shortened by 4 bases and J by 6 bases, with 13 bases between the two germline ends. The CDR3 has 13 amino acids. Germline V gives CDR1 MNHEY, CDR2 SVGAGI. The CDR3 sequence is CASSSQGRSEQYF. CDR3 coding DNA: TGTGCCAGCAGTTCGCAGGGAAGGAGCGAGCAGTACTTC.

Here the CDR3 DNA reads TGCAGTGCTAGTTCGGTCCTCACAGATACGCAGTATTTT. Protein: CSASSVLTDTQYF. The chain uses TRBV20-1 and TRBJ2-3, with no clear D. CDR1 DFQATT and CDR2 SNEGSKA come from the germline V gene (reference sequence). The CDR3 runs to 13 residues. V lost 3 bases and J 2 bases, leaving 9 bases between the germline ends.

This clone was counted a single time. V and J are TRBV28 and TRBJ2-7; D is undetermined. Trimming cost V 6 bases and J 6 bases, with 15 bases left between them. The CDR3 covers 13 residues. Germline V lookup: CDR1 MDHEN, CDR2 SYDVKM. The DNA for the CDR3 is TGTGCCAGCAGCCCGCCTCGAGGCCCCGAGCAGTACTTC. The encoded protein is CASSPPRGPEQYF. Supplemented by reference TRBV28 and TRBJ2-7, the full variable domain reads DVKVTQSSRYLVKRTGEKVFLECVQDMDHENMFWYRQDPGLGLRLIYFSYDVKMKEKGDIPEGYSVSREKKERFSLILESASTNQTSMYLCASSPPRGPEQYFGPGTRLTVT.

V gene TRBV6-5 combines with J gene TRBJ2-3; 9 nucleotides agree with TRBD2. Germline V lookup: CDR1 MNHEY, CDR2 SVGAGI. J was trimmed by 0 bases and V by 0 bases; bases with no gene match: 1. There are 16 residues in the CDR3. The CDR3, as DNA: TGTGCCAGCAGTTACTCGACTAGCGGTAGCACAGATACGCAGTATTTT. Translation gives CASSYSTSGSTDTQYF.

The gene calls are TRBV19 and TRBJ1-1; D gene uncertain. The germline V gene has CDR1 LNHDA and CDR2 SQIVND (reference sequence). This CDR3 spans 14 amino acids. Between the trimmed V and J ends, which lost 0 bases and 2 bases, there was a span of 7 bases. The CDR3 DNA follows: TGTGCCAGTAGTATAGAAGGCGGAAACACTGAAGCTTTCTTT. This gives the protein CASSIEGGNTEAFF.

This clone was seen just once. The J gene is TRBJ2-2, the V gene TRBV5-1; 8 bases line up with TRBD1. V was pared by 1 base and J by 6 bases, with 8 bases of the junction left unmatched. Germline V gene lookup returns CDR1 SGHRS and CDR2 YFSETQ. The CDR3 spans 16 residues. This chain's CDR3 is CASSLFSGQGAGELFF. The CDR3 DNA reads as TGCGCCAGCAGCTTGTTTTCCGGACAGGGTGCCGGGGAGCTGTTTTTT.

J is TRBJ2-1 and V is TRBV6-2 or TRBV6-3; unclear D gene. Germline CDR1 reads MNHEY; CDR2 reads SVGEGT. CDR3 length equals 12 residues. V was clipped by 6 bases and J by 9 bases, with 12 bases between them. The CDR3 loop is CASSLLVGEQFF. The DNA for the CDR3 is TGTGCCAGCAGCCTATTAGTCGGTGAGCAGTTCTTC.

The V and J genes are TRBV5-8 and TRBJ1-4; the match to TRBD1 covers 8 bases. Looked up from germline, CDR1 is SGHTS and CDR2 is YDEGEE. CDR3 length: 16 residues. V shed 0 bases and J 8 bases; nucleotides not matched to a gene: 9. This chain's CDR3 is CASSLGWTGWEEKLFF. The CDR3 DNA reads as TGTGCCAGCAGCTTGGGGTGGACAGGGTGGGAAGAAAAACTGTTTTTT.

This chain joins TRBV14 and TRBJ2-1; 7 positions match TRBD2. This CDR3 region has 17 residues. The V segment lost 5 bases and the J segment 2 bases; nucleotides outside the gene matches: 12. Germline V gene sequence: CDR1 SGHDN, CDR2 FVKESK. The CDR3 nucleotides read TGTGCCAGCAGCGAAGCACATCGAGCGGGAACCTACAATGAGCAGTTCTTC. Its translation is CASSEAHRAGTYNEQFF.

The V gene is TRBV2, the J gene TRBJ2-7; 7 bases match TRBD2. Germline loops: CDR1 SNHLY, CDR2 FYNNEI. The CDR3 spans 12 residues. V was pared by 8 bases and J by 7 bases, with 8 bases of the junction left unmatched. The CDR3 loop is CASGGDSGEQYF. CDR3 sequence (DNA): TGTGCCAGCGGGGGGGATTCAGGAGAGCAGTACTTC.

This clone was detected once. CDR3 region: CAWGTTGAGEQYF. The CDR3 bases are TGTGCCTGGGGAACAACAGGGGCGGGTGAGCAGTACTTC. The chain is built from TRBV30 and TRBJ2-7; 7 positions agree with TRBD1. The V and J ends lost 5 bases and 7 bases, in that order; junction bases with no gene match: 11. Germline assignment: CDR1 GTSNPN and CDR2 SVGIG (reference sequence). The CDR3 runs 13 residues.

This sequence joins TRBV6-5 and TRBJ2-1, with 8 positions matching TRBD2. This CDR3 is built from 14 residues. V trimming: 5 bases; J trimming: 7 bases; junction bases outside the gene matches: 7. Germline CDR1 MNHEY, CDR2 SVGAGI. The CDR3: CASSPRGLANEQFF. The CDR3 region has the DNA TGTGCCAGCAGTCCGCGAGGACTAGCAAATGAGCAGTTCTTC.

This clone was seen a single time. The CDR3 DNA is TGTGCCAGCAGCACCTCGGGACTAGCCAACAATGAGCAGTTCTTC. The encoded protein is CASSTSGLANNEQFF. V gene TRBV11-2 combines with J gene TRBJ2-1; 9 nucleotides line up with TRBD2. The CDR3 spans 15 residues. CDR1 SGHAT and CDR2 FQNNGV come from the germline V gene. Trimming removed 5 bases from V and 5 bases from J; junction bases left unmatched: 7.

The V call is TRBV3-1 (or the pseudogene TRBV3-2), the J call TRBJ1-6, with 9 bases fitting TRBD1. The CDR3 is 16 amino acids. The V segment lost 3 bases and the J segment 9 bases; nucleotides outside the gene matches: 9. CDR1 and CDR2 from the germline V gene are LGHDT and YNNKEL (reference sequence). The CDR3 loop reads CASSQKRGTGTSPLHF. In DNA, the CDR3 is TGTGCCAGCAGCCAGAAGAGAGGGACAGGGACTTCACCCCTCCACTTT.

The rearrangement links TRBV6-2 or TRBV6-3 to TRBJ2-7; TRBD1 agrees at 7 bases. The germline V gene has CDR1 MNHEY and CDR2 SVGEGT. V gave up 0 bases and J gave up 2 bases; unmatched junction bases: 4. The CDR3 spans 15 residues. DNA of the CDR3: TGTGCCAGCAGTTACTCTAGAGGGGGCACCTACGAGCAGTACTTC. It encodes CASSYSRGGTYEQYF.

The genes are TRBV9 and TRBJ1-2, with 7 nucleotides matching TRBD1. The germline V gene encodes CDR1 SGDLS and CDR2 YYNGEE. There are 14 residues in the CDR3. V lost 4 bases and J lost 4; bases outside the gene matches: 7. The CDR3 sequence is CASSSGTDVYGYTF. In DNA, the CDR3 is TGTGCCAGCAGCTCCGGGACAGATGTCTATGGCTACACCTTC. Together with reference TRBV9 and TRBJ1-2, the CDR3 gives the full variable domain: DSGVTQTPKHLITATGQRVTLRCSPRSGDLSVYWYQQSLDQGLQFLIQYYNGEERAKGNILERFSAQQFPDLHSELNLSSLELGDSALYFCASSSGTDVYGYTFGSGTRLTVV.

The DNA for the CDR3 is TGTGCCAGCAGTGAACGGACAGAGGGCTATGGCTACACCTTC. Its translation: CASSERTEGYGYTF. The chain employs TRBV2 and TRBJ1-2, with D possibly matching TRBD1 (6 bases). V was cut by 2 bases and J by 4 bases, with 11 bases left in between. Germline loops: CDR1 SNHLY, CDR2 FYNNEI. The CDR3 is 14 amino acids.

The V gene is TRBV25-1, the J gene TRBJ2-5, with unresolved D. Germline assignment: CDR1 MGHDK and CDR2 SYGVNS. Trimming took off 2 bases at V and 1 base at J, with 11 bases between the two ends. This CDR3 has 15 residues. CDR3 in amino acids: CASSEPTIGQETQYF. CDR3 nucleotide sequence: TGTGCCAGCAGTGAACCCACTATTGGCCAAGAGACCCAGTACTTC.

The V gene is TRBV3-1 (or the pseudogene TRBV3-2), the J gene TRBJ2-7, with TRBD1 identical over 7 bases. CDR3 length: 14 amino acids. Germline loops: CDR1 LGHDT, CDR2 YNNKEL (reference sequence). V lost 4 bases and J lost 4; bases outside the gene matches: 7. The CDR3 spells CASSRDRVMYEQYF. DNA of the CDR3: TGTGCCAGCAGCCGTGACAGGGTCATGTACGAGCAGTACTTC.